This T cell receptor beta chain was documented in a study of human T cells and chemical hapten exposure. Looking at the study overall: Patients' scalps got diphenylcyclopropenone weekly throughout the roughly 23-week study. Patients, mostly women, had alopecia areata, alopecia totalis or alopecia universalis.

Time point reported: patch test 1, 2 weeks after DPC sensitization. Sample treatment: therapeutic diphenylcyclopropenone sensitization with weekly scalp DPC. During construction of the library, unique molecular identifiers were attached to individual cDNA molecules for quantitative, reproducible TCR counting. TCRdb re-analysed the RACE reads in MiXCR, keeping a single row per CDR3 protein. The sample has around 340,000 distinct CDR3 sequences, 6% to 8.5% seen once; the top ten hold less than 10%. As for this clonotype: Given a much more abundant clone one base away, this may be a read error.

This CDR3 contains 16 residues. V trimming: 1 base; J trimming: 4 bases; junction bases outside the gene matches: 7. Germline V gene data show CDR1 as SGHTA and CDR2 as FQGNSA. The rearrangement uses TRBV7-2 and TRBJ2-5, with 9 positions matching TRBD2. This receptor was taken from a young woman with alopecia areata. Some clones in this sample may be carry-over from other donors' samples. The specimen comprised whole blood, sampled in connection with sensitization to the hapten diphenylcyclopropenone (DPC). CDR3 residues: CASSLVAGDRGETQYF. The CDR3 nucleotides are TGTGCCAGCAGCTTAGTAGCGGGGGACCGGGGAGAGACCCAGTACTTC.